The 30 T cell receptor beta chains listed next were all sequenced from one sample in a study of T cell responses to AZD1222 COVID-19 vaccine. Libraries were prepared by immunoSEQ multiplex PCR; TCRdb keeps only in-frame clonotypes and omits some of them. The table lists more than 150,000 clones, around 90% of them singletons. This specimen was peripheral blood, taken 28 days after the second AZD1222 dose. The source of these receptors is an adult who received the AZD1222 COVID-19 vaccine.

V is TRBV6-5 and J is TRBJ1-2, with D possibly matching TRBD1 (6 bases). The germline V gene has CDR1 MNHEY and CDR2 SVGAGI. CDR3 length equals 13 residues. Trimming cost V 5 bases and J 2 bases, with 9 bases left between them. CDR3 amino acids: CASSMTGNYGYTF. The CDR3 nucleotides are TGTGCCAGCAGTATGACAGGAAACTATGGCTACACCTTC.

This sequence joins TRBV4-2 and TRBJ2-2; D not certain. The V and J ends lost 0 bases and 4 bases respectively, with 18 bases between them. Germline CDR1 reads LGHNA; CDR2 reads YNFKEQ. The CDR3 is made up of 18 amino acids. The CDR3 DNA reads TGTGCCAGCAGCCAAGATCCAGGAGCCGCCTTGAGCACCGGGGAGCTGTTTTTT. Its translation: CASSQDPGAALSTGELFF.

V is TRBV5-1 and J is TRBJ2-7, with D possibly TRBD1 on 5 matching bases. V gave up 0 bases and J gave up 0 bases, with 10 bases separating them. The CDR3 has 15 residues. Germline assignment: CDR1 SGHRS and CDR2 YFSETQ. The CDR3 sequence is CASSLALDTSYEQYF. CDR3 sequence (DNA): TGCGCCAGCAGCTTGGCCTTGGACACCTCCTACGAGCAGTACTTC.

The chain has TRBV18 and TRBJ2-4, with D perhaps matching TRBD2 (5 bases). Germline CDR1 and CDR2: KGHSH and LQKENI. Trimming pared 3 bases from V and 2 bases from J, leaving 8 bases between. The CDR3 has 14 amino acids. CDR3 bases: TGTGCCAGCTCACCCTCGGGGACCAAAAACATTCAGTACTTC. It specifies CASSPSGTKNIQYF.

The chain recombines TRBV5-1 with TRBJ2-1, with TRBD2 identical over 9 bases. The germline V gene encodes CDR1 SGHRS and CDR2 YFSETQ. This CDR3 region has 16 residues. V was pared by 1 base and J by 8 bases, with 10 bases of the junction left unmatched. The DNA for the CDR3 is TGCGCCAGCAGCTTGTGGAGCGCGGGGGGGCCGGATGAGCAGTTCTTC. Its protein is CASSLWSAGGPDEQFF.

The sample holds one count of this clone. V usage is TRBV18 and J usage is TRBJ1-1; TRBD1 matches 11 bases. J was trimmed by 8 bases and V by 2 bases; bases with no gene match: 13. The CDR3 runs 17 residues. Per germline, CDR1 KGHSH and CDR2 LQKENI. The CDR3 sequence: CASSPFEGTGGNMEAFF. The CDR3, as DNA: TGTGCCAGCTCACCATTCGAAGGGACAGGGGGAAATATGGAAGCTTTCTTT.

The V gene is TRBV2, the J gene TRBJ2-1; D could derive from TRBD1 or TRBD2 (6 bases each). Trimming left V 2 bases short and J 14 bases short, with 13 bases between. The CDR3 is 12 residues long. Germline lookup yields CDR1 SNHLY and CDR2 FYNNEI. The CDR3 coding sequence is TGTGCCAGCAGTGAAAGTAGGGGGGAGGAGTTCTTC. Translation: CASSESRGEEFF.

The J gene is TRBJ2-7, the V gene TRBV25-1; the match to TRBD1 covers 7 bases. The germline CDR1 and CDR2 sequences are MGHDK and SYGVNS. The CDR3 extends over 15 amino acids. V lost 1 base to trimming and J lost 3 bases; unmatched junction nucleotides: 6. CDR3 coding DNA: TGTGCCAGCAGTGAATCCGACAGGGTTAACTACGAGCAGTACTTC. Translated: CASSESDRVNYEQYF.

This chain joins TRBV18 and TRBJ1-4, with TRBD1 matching over 12 bases. Germline lookup yields CDR1 KGHSH and CDR2 LQKENI. The CDR3 spans 16 residues. V lost 3 bases and J lost 8; bases outside the gene matches: 7. CDR3 DNA: TGTGCCAGCTCACCGACTTGGGACAGGGGGCCCGAAAAACTGTTTTTT. Translation: CASSPTWDRGPEKLFF. Supplemented by reference TRBV18 and TRBJ1-4, the full variable domain reads NAGVMQNPRHLVRRRGQEARLRCSPMKGHSHVYWYRQLPEEGLKFMVYLQKENIIDESGMPKERFSAEFPKEGPSILRIQQVVRGDSAAYFCASSPTWDRGPEKLFFGSGTQLSVL.

The rearrangement links TRBV4-1 to TRBJ2-5; tentatively, D is TRBD2 (5 bases). This CDR3 is built from 14 residues. V was trimmed by 4 bases and J by 2 bases, leaving 11 bases between them. CDR1 and CDR2 from the germline V gene are MGHRA and YSYEKL. CDR3 bases: TGCGCCAGCAGCCTCCGGGGTCCTCAAGAGACCCAGTACTTC. Amino acids: CASSLRGPQETQYF.

The V gene is TRBV2, the J gene TRBJ1-1, with no clear D. CDR1 is SNHLY, CDR2 FYNNEI, per germline. This CDR3 has 14 residues. V was shortened by 6 bases and J by 1 base, with 12 bases between the two germline ends. CDR3 in DNA: TGTGCCAGCAGCCCCGGACCGTGGAACACTGAAGCTTTCTTT. This gives the protein CASSPGPWNTEAFF.

This clone was observed once. The genes are TRBV5-4 and TRBJ2-3; TRBD2 agrees at 10 bases. V shed 6 bases, J shed 2 bases, and the junction held 9 bases outside the gene matches. There are 16 residues in the CDR3. Germline CDR1 reads SGHNT; CDR2 reads YYREEE (reference sequence). CDR3 bases: TGTGCCAGCACCGCCCTAGCGGGGGTGTCCACAGATACGCAGTATTTT. Translating gives CASTALAGVSTDTQYF.

This rearrangement joins TRBV3-1 (or the pseudogene TRBV3-2) to TRBJ2-1; TRBD1 aligns across 7 bases. The ends lost 1 base at V and 4 bases at J; junction bases unmatched: 4. This CDR3 spans 15 amino acids. Germline V lookup: CDR1 LGHDT, CDR2 YNNKEL (reference sequence). The CDR3 region has the DNA TGTGCCAGCAGCCAAGGGACAGGCCCATACAATGAGCAGTTCTTC. As protein: CASSQGTGPYNEQFF.

The rearrangement links TRBV5-1 to TRBJ2-3; 7 nucleotides match TRBD1. Germline trimming cut 4 bases from V and 5 bases from J; bases unmatched to any gene: 10. Germline values: CDR1 SGHRS, CDR2 YFSETQ. There are 15 residues in the CDR3. CDR3 loop: CASSRQGGAEDTQYF. DNA of the CDR3: TGCGCCAGCAGCCGACAGGGTGGTGCGGAAGATACGCAGTATTTT. Full variable domain (rest looked up from reference TRBV5-1 and TRBJ2-3): KAGVTQTPRYLIKTRGQQVTLSCSPISGHRSVSWYQQTPGQGLQFLFEYFSETQRNKGNFPGRFSGRQFSNSRSEMNVSTLELGDSALYLCASSRQGGAEDTQYFGPGTRLTVL.

This chain links TRBV21-1 with TRBJ1-2; the table's D gene call, TRBD1, was not cross checked with the DNA. TRBV21-1 is assigned pseudogene status. The CDR3 has 15 amino acids. The CDR3 sequence: CASSKVTGPNYGYTF. The DNA for the CDR3 is TGTGCCAGCAGCAAAGTGACAGGACCAAACTATGGCTACACCTTC.

The V and J genes are TRBV6-1 and TRBJ2-2; 8 nucleotides match TRBD1. The CDR3 runs 15 residues. Looked up from germline, CDR1 is MNHNS and CDR2 is SASEGT. Trimming removed 2 bases from V and 6 bases from J; junction bases left unmatched: 5. As DNA, the CDR3 is TGTGCCAGCAGTGAAACAGGGACAGGTCCCGGGGAGCTGTTTTTT. Protein product: CASSETGTGPGELFF.

This sequence joins TRBV5-1 and TRBJ2-7, with 11 bases aligning to TRBD2. This CDR3 comprises 16 residues. V trimming: 0 bases; J trimming: 4 bases; junction bases outside the gene matches: 6. Per germline, CDR1 SGHRS and CDR2 YFSETQ. The CDR3 nucleotides read TGCGCCAGCAGCTTGGCACTAGCGGGAGTTTATTACGAGCAGTACTTC. Its protein is CASSLALAGVYYEQYF.

V is TRBV9 and J is TRBJ2-1; TRBD2 matches at 11 bases. Per germline, CDR1 SGDLS and CDR2 YYNGEE. V dropped 0 bases and J dropped 8; count of bases not matched to a gene: 1. The CDR3 has 14 residues. CDR3: CASSVVLAGDEQFF. CDR3 DNA sequence: TGTGCCAGCAGCGTAGTACTAGCGGGAGATGAGCAGTTCTTC.

V is TRBV3-1 (or the pseudogene TRBV3-2) and J is TRBJ2-7; D assignment may be TRBD1 or TRBD2 (6 bases each). CDR3 length: 18 residues. Trimming stripped 0 bases from V and 7 bases from J, with 25 bases between. The V gene's germline CDR1 is LGHDT and CDR2 YNNKEL (reference sequence). The CDR3 DNA reads TGTGCCAGCAGCCAAGATTGGGGTACGGGGGACACTCCTCGTGAGCAGTACTTC. This translates into CASSQDWGTGDTPREQYF.

The V and J genes are TRBV27 and TRBJ1-2, with TRBD1 matching 9 bases. The CDR3 extends over 14 amino acids. The germline V gene has CDR1 MNHEY and CDR2 SMNVEV (reference sequence). The trim removed 8 bases at V and 0 bases at J, leaving 4 bases unmatched. CDR3 sequence (DNA): TGTGCCAGCGGCAGACAGGGGGCTAACTATGGCTACACCTTC. Translation gives CASGRQGANYGYTF.

The chain employs TRBV6-2 or TRBV6-3 and TRBJ1-6; a possible D gene is TRBD1 (5 bases). Per the germline V gene, CDR1 is MNHEY and CDR2 is SVGEGT. With 2 bases removed from V and 7 bases from J, the gap between germline ends came to 12 bases. CDR3 length: 15 amino acids. CDR3 sequence (DNA): TGTGCCAGCAGTTACGCCGGGACGCGGAATTCACCCCTCCACTTT. Translating it yields CASSYAGTRNSPLHF.

This clone was found once. This chain uses TRBV27 with TRBJ1-2; D not resolved. The CDR3 runs to 16 residues. The ends were cut back, 5 bases at V and 3 bases at J, with 19 bases in the middle. Germline V lookup: CDR1 MNHEY, CDR2 SMNVEV (reference sequence). CDR3 protein: CASSPALGRVDYGYTF. Written as DNA, the CDR3 is TGTGCCAGCAGTCCTGCGCTGGGTAGGGTAGACTATGGCTACACCTTC.

This rearrangement joins TRBV7-3 to TRBJ2-1, with 9 bases identical to TRBD1. The J segment lost 4 bases and the V segment lost 1 base, leaving 5 bases of the junction unmatched. Germline CDR1 reads SGHTA; CDR2 reads FQGTGA. The CDR3 consists of 16 residues. In DNA form, the CDR3 reads TGTGCCAGCAGCTTAAATGCTGACAGGGGGTACAATGAGCAGTTCTTC. Its protein product is CASSLNADRGYNEQFF.

The genes are TRBV5-1 and TRBJ1-1; D remains ambiguous. Germline V gene lookup returns CDR1 SGHRS and CDR2 YFSETQ. The CDR3 consists of 13 residues. V lost 3 bases to trimming and J lost 4 bases, with 10 bases between them. CDR3 sequence: CASSSSEGTEAFF. The DNA for the CDR3 is TGCGCCAGCAGCTCATCAGAAGGCACTGAAGCTTTCTTT.

This chain connects TRBV28 to TRBJ1-1; D unresolved. Trimming shortened V by 3 bases and J by 6 bases, and 5 bases separated the two germline ends. This CDR3 comprises 11 residues. CDR1 MDHEN and CDR2 SYDVKM come from the germline V gene. The CDR3 DNA sequence: TGTGCCAGCAGTTTTTGGGCTGAAGCTTTCTTT. Translation gives CASSFWAEAFF.

CDR3 residues: CASSLALAGGLEQYF. CDR3 bases: TGTGCCAGCAGCTTAGCACTAGCGGGGGGGCTCGAGCAGTACTTC. The rearrangement links TRBV7-2 to TRBJ2-7, with 13 nucleotides matching TRBD2. Germline V gives CDR1 SGHTA, CDR2 FQGNSA. The CDR3 is 15 residues long. J gave up 6 bases and V 0 bases, and 2 bases lay outside the gene matches.

This chain joins TRBV27 and TRBJ1-2, with D hard to call. CDR3 size: 14 residues. V was cut by 5 bases and J by 3 bases, with 13 bases left in between. The germline CDR1 and CDR2 sequences are MNHEY and SMNVEV (reference sequence). DNA for the CDR3: TGTGCCAGCAGTCCCTCGGGAAACCACTATGGCTACACCTTC. Protein: CASSPSGNHYGYTF.

The chain recombines TRBV11-2 with TRBJ2-7; tentatively, D is TRBD2 (5 bases). V was clipped by 6 bases and J by 4 bases, with 13 bases between them. Germline V gene sequence: CDR1 SGHAT, CDR2 FQNNGV. The CDR3 contains 13 residues. The CDR3 DNA follows: TGTGCCAGCAGAAGAAGCGGCGTATACGAGCAGTACTTC. Translation: CASRRSGVYEQYF.

This chain joins TRBV30 and TRBJ1-2, with TRBD1 matching over 8 bases. The V gene end was trimmed by 3 bases and the J gene end by 5 bases; junction bases not matched to a gene: 14. The germline V gene encodes CDR1 GTSNPN and CDR2 SVGIG (reference sequence). This CDR3 contains 16 residues. The CDR3 region is CAWSGTGGARDYGYTF. The CDR3 nucleotides read TGTGCCTGGAGCGGAACAGGGGGTGCTAGAGATTATGGCTACACCTTC.

This clone was seen only once. One junction end does not reproduce the germline sequence, and a read error may be involved. The chain couples TRBV7-6 to TRBJ1-1; D call uncertain. Germline V gives CDR1 SGHVS, CDR2 FNYEAQ. CDR3 length: 13 residues. CDR3 DNA: TGTGCCAGCAGCTTAGGGGAGAACTCTGAAGCTTTCTTT. Translated, it gives CASSLGENSEAFF.